The following is a T cell receptor beta chain sequence with its context. Its antigen is as yet unknown. TCRdb called the 5' RACE reads again in MiXCR, with one record for every CDR3 protein. The sample has fewer than 650,000 distinct CDR3 sequences; about a fifth are singletons. This sample stems from a study of T cells after yellow fever vaccination. Study observations and caveats: On re-exposure, the response was weaker but peaked faster, at day 5 versus 15.

Here the sequenced sample was PBMCs, taken more than 20 days after the first yellow fever vaccination. The sequence was obtained from a man between 18 and 35 years old who received the YFV17D yellow fever vaccine.

CDR3 amino acids: CASSVSNYGYTF. The CDR3, as DNA: TGTGCCAGCAGCGTATCTAACTATGGCTACACCTTC. The rearrangement links TRBV9 to TRBJ1-2; D ambiguous. V gave up 1 base and J gave up 0 bases, with 1 base separating them. There are 12 residues in the CDR3. Germline lookup yields CDR1 SGDLS and CDR2 YYNGEE.